These 4 T cell receptor beta chains were sequenced from one sample in a study of CD8 T cells in ankylosing spondylitis. Each CDR3 protein gets one entry after TCRdb re-called the 5' RACE reads with MiXCR. The sample records around 210,000 distinct CDR3 sequences, roughly 8% being singletons. Sequenced: blood, either unsorted or a sorted T cell fraction (not recorded which). Receptors were obtained from a female donor with ankylosing spondylitis or in good health (not recorded which).

On this clonotype: The junction does not match germline at one end; this may be a read error. The chain joins TRBV20-1 to TRBJ2-7; D perhaps matches TRBD2 (5 bases). The CDR3 runs to 13 residues. Germline V gene lookup returns CDR1 DFQATT and CDR2 SNEGSKA (reference sequence). CDR3 sequence (DNA): TGCAGTGCTAGCGGAGACTACTCCAACGAGCAGTACTTC. This encodes CSASGDYSNEQYF.

This clonotype was observed many times. The rearrangement links TRBV24-1 to TRBJ2-2; TRBD2 might be the D (5 bases). Per the germline V gene, CDR1 is KGHDR and CDR2 is SFDVKD. Deletions cut 0 bases from V and 6 bases from J, with 13 bases between. The CDR3 has 16 residues. CDR3: CATSDLQRGAAGELFF. The CDR3 DNA reads as TGTGCCACCAGTGATTTGCAACGGGGTGCGGCCGGGGAGCTGTTTTTT.

This clonotype was recorded at least ten times. The genes are TRBV6-2 or TRBV6-3 and TRBJ2-7; D ambiguous. Germline CDR1 and CDR2: MNHEY and SVGEGT. The CDR3 is 12 amino acids. Between the trimmed V and J ends, which lost 8 bases and 2 bases, there was a span of 10 bases. For the CDR3, the DNA is TGTGCCAGCCGGCGAGGCCCCTACGAGCAGTACTTC. Its protein product is CASRRGPYEQYF.

Concerning this clonotype itself: One end of the junction fails to match germline, which may point to a read error. This chain links TRBV24-1 with TRBJ2-1; 7 bases are shared with TRBD1. The V gene's germline CDR1 is KGHDR and CDR2 SFDVKD. The CDR3 extends over 16 amino acids. CDR3 in DNA: TGTGCCACCAGTGATCCATCAGGGGGTCCTGGCAATGAGCATTTCTTC. Translated: CATSDPSGGPGNEHFF.